The 4 T cell receptor beta chains below all came from one sample that was sequenced in a study of cytotoxic CD8 clonotypes in ibrutinib-treated CLL. Only in-frame clones appear in the TCRdb table, and some are missing; sequencing was by immunoSEQ multiplex PCR. The sample records around 150,000 clones, 65% to 85% being singletons. Sequenced material: PBMCs, taken after 36 months of ibrutinib treatment. These receptors originate from a human donor with chronic lymphocytic leukemia.

This clone was observed once. The chain is built from TRBV19 and TRBJ1-1, with D perhaps TRBD1 (5 bases). The CDR3 is 16 amino acids. The germline CDR1 and CDR2 sequences are LNHDA and SQIVND (reference sequence). Trimming left V 3 bases short and J 1 base short, with 15 bases between. As DNA, the CDR3 is TGTGCCAGTAGTATGGAGCAGGGAAAGGGGAACACTGAAGCTTTCTTT. Protein sequence: CASSMEQGKGNTEAFF.

CDR3 coding DNA: TGTGCCAGCATTAGCGGGCCGAACACCGGGGAGCTGTTTTTT. This codes for CASISGPNTGELFF. The genes are TRBV6-1 and TRBJ2-2, with 7 bases fitting TRBD2. V lost 7 bases, J lost 0 bases, and 2 bases stayed unmatched. The germline gives CDR1 MNHNS, CDR2 SASEGT. This CDR3 region has 14 residues.

The gene calls are TRBV18 and TRBJ2-7; 9 bases map to TRBD1. After removal of 0 bases from V and 4 bases from J, the junction contained 7 bases not matched to a gene. Per germline, CDR1 KGHSH and CDR2 LQKENI. The length of the CDR3 is 16 residues. CDR3: CASSPPNRGLSYEQYF. The CDR3 bases are TGTGCCAGCTCACCACCAAACAGGGGGCTAAGTTACGAGCAGTACTTC.

This chain joins TRBV19 and TRBJ1-6, with a possible D match to TRBD1 (6 bases). This CDR3 spans 15 amino acids. The germline V gene has CDR1 LNHDA and CDR2 SQIVND (reference sequence). The V gene lost 3 bases and the J gene lost 2 bases, with 8 bases spanning the gap. The CDR3 DNA follows: TGTGCCAGTAGTATCAGGGACACCTATAATTCACCCCTCCACTTT. Translation gives CASSIRDTYNSPLHF.